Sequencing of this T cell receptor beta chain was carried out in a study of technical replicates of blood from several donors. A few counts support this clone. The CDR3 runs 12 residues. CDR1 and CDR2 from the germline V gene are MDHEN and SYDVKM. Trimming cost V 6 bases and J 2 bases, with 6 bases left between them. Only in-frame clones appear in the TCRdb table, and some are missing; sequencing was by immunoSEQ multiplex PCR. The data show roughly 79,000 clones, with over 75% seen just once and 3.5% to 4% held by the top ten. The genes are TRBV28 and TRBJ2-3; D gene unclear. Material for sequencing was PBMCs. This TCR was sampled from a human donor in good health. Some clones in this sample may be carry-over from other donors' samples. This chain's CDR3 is CASSLTTDTQYF. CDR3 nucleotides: TGTGCCAGCAGCCTAACCACAGATACGCAGTATTTT.